Below are 20 T cell receptor beta chains sequenced from a single sample in a study of a mutant IDH1 vaccine in newly diagnosed glioma. The data were produced by immunoSEQ multiplex PCR, yet TCRdb's version contains in-frame clones alone and is incomplete. Among tens of thousands of clones listed, approximately 90% were seen once. Sample time point: baseline, week 1 (first vaccination visit). Treatment of the sample: pre-vaccination baseline after standard-of-care therapy. Source: PBMCs, taken from a glioma patient treated with radiotherapy, temozolomide or both. The origin of the receptors is a man aged 30 to 39 with glioma.

This sequence joins TRBV5-4 and TRBJ1-2; 9 bases fit TRBD1. CDR1 is SGHNT, CDR2 YYREEE, per germline (reference sequence). The V and J ends lost 6 bases and 4 bases, in that order; junction bases with no gene match: 7. This CDR3 contains 14 residues. Written as DNA, the CDR3 is TGTGCCAGCAACTCCCGGGACAGGGCCTATGGCTACACCTTC. This gives the protein CASNSRDRAYGYTF.

The chain combines TRBV5-1 with TRBJ2-3, with 10 nucleotides matching TRBD1. The V segment lost 4 bases and the J segment 8 bases; nucleotides outside the gene matches: 10. The germline gives CDR1 SGHRS, CDR2 YFSETQ. The CDR3 runs to 15 residues. DNA for the CDR3: TGCGCCAGCAGCCCCACGGACAGGGGGTATGGTACGCAGTATTTT. Its protein product is CASSPTDRGYGTQYF.

V is TRBV20-1 and J is TRBJ2-1; D gene unclear. Germline loops: CDR1 DFQATT, CDR2 SNEGSKA (reference sequence). V was pared by 3 bases and J by 5 bases, with 5 bases between. The CDR3 runs to 11 residues. CDR3 sequence reads: CSASGDNEQFF. CDR3 in DNA: TGCAGTGCTAGCGGCGACAATGAGCAGTTCTTC.

This clone appeared a few times. The V and J genes are TRBV29-1 and TRBJ2-2; D unclear. CDR3 length: 12 residues. V was shortened by 7 bases and J by 1 base, with 7 bases between the two germline ends. The germline CDR1 and CDR2 sequences are SQVTM and ANQGSEA. The DNA of the CDR3 is TGCAGCGCATACAGGAACACCGGGGAGCTGTTTTTT. Translated: CSAYRNTGELFF.

On this clone: The sample contains more than one DNA sequence encoding this CDR3. This chain links TRBV5-1 with TRBJ2-3; no clear D. Germline CDR1 and CDR2: SGHRS and YFSETQ. The CDR3 is 14 residues long. V lost 0 bases and J lost 1, with 6 bases in between. CDR3 region: CASSLGGGTDTQYF. In DNA, the CDR3 is TGCGCCAGCAGCTTGGGAGGCGGCACAGATACGCAGTATTTT.

The chain is built from TRBV10-2 and TRBJ2-5; TRBD1 matches 8 bases. Trimming cost V 10 bases and J 5 bases; bases outside gene matches: 9. The CDR3 totals 13 residues. The germline V gene has CDR1 WSHSY and CDR2 SAAADI. CDR3 region: CATQTGERETQYF. Written as DNA, the CDR3 is TGCGCCACTCAGACAGGGGAGAGGGAGACCCAGTACTTC.

The chain links TRBV2 to TRBJ2-7; 15 bases are shared with TRBD2. CDR3 length equals 15 residues. The germline V gene encodes CDR1 SNHLY and CDR2 FYNNEI. V was clipped by 6 bases and J by 5 bases; unmatched bases: 5. CDR3 sequence reads: CASRGGLAGGDEQYF. The CDR3 nucleotides read TGTGCCAGCAGGGGGGGACTAGCGGGAGGAGACGAGCAGTACTTC.

The rearrangement uses TRBV6-5 and TRBJ1-2; possible D gene TRBD1, 5 bases. Germline CDR1 MNHEY, CDR2 SVGAGI. The CDR3 sequence is 13 residues long. Trimming stripped 5 bases from V and 4 bases from J, with 11 bases between. The CDR3 sequence: CASSTDRIYGYTF. DNA of the CDR3: TGTGCCAGCAGTACCGACAGAATCTATGGCTACACCTTC.

This chain uses TRBV27 with TRBJ1-1; 8 nucleotides match TRBD1. The germline CDR1 and CDR2 sequences are MNHEY and SMNVEV (reference sequence). This CDR3 comprises 14 residues. The V segment lost 8 bases and the J segment 1 base; nucleotides outside the gene matches: 6. CDR3 protein: CASPEQGGNTEAFF. The CDR3 DNA follows: TGTGCCAGCCCGGAACAGGGGGGGAACACTGAAGCTTTCTTT.

Of note for this clone: This same CDR3 is encoded by further DNA sequences in the sample. The gene calls are TRBV5-1 and TRBJ2-7; 11 bases match TRBD2. With V trimmed by 0 bases and J by 2 bases, 4 bases remained unmatched. From germline, CDR1 is SGHRS and CDR2 YFSETQ. The CDR3 runs to 16 residues. The CDR3 DNA follows: TGCGCCAGCAGCTTGGGGCTAGCGGGAGGTCCCTACGAGCAGTACTTC. Residues: CASSLGLAGGPYEQYF.

This clone was seen only once. The V call is TRBV14, the J call TRBJ1-2, with TRBD1 as a possible D gene (5 bases). V was cut by 4 bases and J by 4 bases, with 7 bases left in between. CDR1 is SGHDN, CDR2 FVKESK, per germline. This CDR3 region has 12 residues. Here the CDR3 DNA reads TGTGCCAGCAGCCGTCAGGGCTATGGCTACACCTTC. Translated, it gives CASSRQGYGYTF.

A single count supports this clone. This chain links TRBV7-9 with TRBJ1-4; D uncertain. The CDR3 is made up of 13 amino acids. V was pared by 1 base and J by 8 bases, with 8 bases between. CDR1 is SEHNR, CDR2 FQNEAQ, per germline (reference sequence). CDR3 sequence (DNA): TGTGCCAGCAGCTTAGTCGCGGGGGAAAAACTGTTTTTT. Amino acid sequence: CASSLVAGEKLFF.

The chain carries TRBV19 and TRBJ1-5; no definite D call. This CDR3 has 14 residues. Germline V CDR1 and CDR2: LNHDA, SQIVND (reference sequence). V lost 5 bases and J 5 bases, leaving 13 bases between the germline ends. CDR3 amino acids: CASSPVNRDQPQHF. The CDR3 nucleotides are TGTGCCAGTAGTCCCGTGAACCGCGATCAGCCCCAGCATTTT.

The chain uses TRBV5-1 and TRBJ1-2, with TRBD1 identical over 8 bases. Losses at the gene ends were 4 bases for V and 8 bases for J; bases not matched to a gene: 7. Looked up from germline, CDR1 is SGHRS and CDR2 is YFSETQ. CDR3 size: 13 residues. Here the CDR3 reads CASSDQGAEGYTF. The DNA for the CDR3 is TGCGCCAGCAGCGACCAGGGGGCGGAAGGCTACACCTTC.

A single count supports this clone. The chain has TRBV11-2 and TRBJ2-7; 14 positions agree with TRBD2. CDR1 and CDR2 (germline): SGHAT, FQNNGV. J gave up 7 bases and V 1 base, and 3 bases lay outside the gene matches. The CDR3 extends over 15 amino acids. The CDR3 nucleotides are TGTGCCAGCAGCTTAGGAAGACTAGCGGGAGGGGAGCAGTACTTC. It specifies CASSLGRLAGGEQYF.

V and J are TRBV7-8 and TRBJ2-7; D remains unclear. The length of the CDR3 is 13 residues. The V gene's germline CDR1 is SGHVS and CDR2 FQNEAQ. Trimming left V 5 bases short and J 2 bases short, with 10 bases between. The CDR3, as DNA: TGTGCCAGCAGCCCCCTAAGAGCCTACGAGCAGTACTTC. It codes for CASSPLRAYEQYF. Combining the CDR3 with reference TRBV7-8 and TRBJ2-7 gives the whole variable domain GAGVSQSPRYKVAKRGQDVALRCDPISGHVSLFWYQQALGQGPEFLTYFQNEAQLDKSGLPSDRFFAERPEGSVSTLKIQRTQQEDSAVYLCASSPLRAYEQYFGPGTRLTVT.

V and J are TRBV7-2 and TRBJ2-5; 11 nucleotides match TRBD2. Germline assignment: CDR1 SGHTA and CDR2 FQGNSA. This CDR3 contains 16 residues. With V trimmed by 5 bases and J by 4 bases, 9 bases remained unmatched. CDR3 nucleotide sequence: TGTGCCAGCAGCCCCCGGTTCCTAGCGGGAGGAGAGACCCAGTACTTC. This gives the protein CASSPRFLAGGETQYF.

V usage is TRBV27 and J usage is TRBJ2-7, with D possibly TRBD1 on 5 matching bases. Trimming pared 6 bases from V and 3 bases from J, leaving 12 bases between. The CDR3 is 13 amino acids. Germline CDR1 is MNHEY and CDR2 is SMNVEV (reference sequence). The CDR3 bases are TGTGCCAGCAGCTTGGCCCAGGGCTACGAGCAGTACTTC. Its protein is CASSLAQGYEQYF.

The genes are TRBV15 and TRBJ2-7, with 7 bases identical to TRBD1. With 0 bases clipped from V and 7 bases from J, the junction kept 9 bases outside the gene matches. This CDR3 is 15 amino acids long. The germline V gene encodes CDR1 LNHNV and CDR2 YYDKDF (reference sequence). The CDR3 loop is CATSRDVQTTGEQYF. The CDR3 nucleotides read TGTGCCACCAGCAGAGATGTGCAGACGACAGGGGAGCAGTACTTC. Full variable domain (outside the CDR3, taken from reference TRBV15 and TRBJ2-7): DAMVIQNPRYQVTQFGKPVTLSCSQTLNHNVMYWYQQKSSQAPKLLFHYYDKDFNNEADTPDNFQSRRPNTSFCFLDIRSPGLGDTAMYLCATSRDVQTTGEQYFGPGTRLTVT.

V usage is TRBV7-2 and J usage is TRBJ1-1; D is unresolved. V gave up 1 base and J gave up 4 bases, with 13 bases separating them. The CDR3 has 15 amino acids. Germline CDR1 reads SGHTA; CDR2 reads FQGNSA. The CDR3 is CASSLGARTSTEAFF. Here the CDR3 DNA reads TGTGCCAGCAGCTTAGGGGCCAGGACGAGCACTGAAGCTTTCTTT.